One and the same sample provided the 6 T cell receptor beta chains below, sequenced in a study of blood T cell repertoires in COVID-19 (TCRdb year 2020). Library creation used the immunoSEQ multiplex PCR assay. In TCRdb, the immuneACCESS table is reduced to in-frame sequences with V and J assigned. These tables do not hold every clone; where another copy was compared, an unresolved V gene accounts for under half, and the others remain unexplained. The sample table lists under 200,000 clones, 65% to 85% of them with a count of one. The ten largest clones add up to under 13% of the sample. Sequenced input: peripheral blood. These TCRs come from a man aged 70 or older with active or convalescent COVID-19.

The chain has TRBV2 and TRBJ2-5; 12 nucleotides match TRBD1. V shed 2 bases and J 6 bases; nucleotides not matched to a gene: 4. This CDR3 contains 15 residues. Germline V lookup: CDR1 SNHLY, CDR2 FYNNEI. In DNA form, the CDR3 reads TGTGCCAGCAGTGAACGGGGACAGGGGGCACAGACCCAGTACTTC. Translating gives CASSERGQGAQTQYF. The entire variable domain, with the rest obtained from reference TRBV2 and TRBJ2-5, is as follows: EPEVTQTPSHQVTQMGQEVILRCVPISNHLYFYWYRQILGQKVEFLVSFYNNEISEKSEIFDDQFSVERPDGSNFTLKIRSTKLEDSAMYFCASSERGQGAQTQYFGPGTRLLVL.

The chain recombines TRBV7-2 with TRBJ1-2; D is uncertain. V shed 3 bases and J shed 2 bases, with 13 bases lying between them. Germline lookup yields CDR1 SGHTA and CDR2 FQGNSA. CDR3 length: 15 amino acids. CDR3 in amino acids: CASSLFGSENYGYTF. CDR3 in DNA: TGTGCCAGCAGCTTGTTTGGCAGCGAGAACTATGGCTACACCTTC.

The rearrangement joins TRBV28 to TRBJ2-5, with D possibly matching TRBD2 (6 bases). Germline lookup yields CDR1 MDHEN and CDR2 SYDVKM. The CDR3 totals 15 residues. The V end lost 0 bases, the J end lost 5 bases, and 13 bases lay between the germline ends. CDR3 region: CASSLWGGRGETQYF. The CDR3 DNA is TGTGCCAGCAGTTTATGGGGGGGTAGAGGGGAGACCCAGTACTTC. Combining the CDR3 with reference TRBV28 and TRBJ2-5 gives the whole variable domain DVKVTQSSRYLVKRTGEKVFLECVQDMDHENMFWYRQDPGLGLRLIYFSYDVKMKEKGDIPEGYSVSREKKERFSLILESASTNQTSMYLCASSLWGGRGETQYFGPGTRLLVL.

The CDR3 DNA sequence: TGTGCCACCAAGCCGACAGGGAAAGAGACCCAGTACTTC. Its protein is CATKPTGKETQYF. The chain couples TRBV24-1 to TRBJ2-5; 7 bases agree with TRBD1. Germline loops: CDR1 KGHDR, CDR2 SFDVKD. V lost 8 bases, J lost 3 bases, and 5 bases stayed unmatched. This CDR3 comprises 13 residues.

The V gene is TRBV9, the J gene TRBJ2-1, with 7 bases matching TRBD2. The CDR3 consists of 15 residues. V lost 6 bases, J lost 2 bases, and 8 bases stayed unmatched. Per germline, CDR1 SGDLS and CDR2 YYNGEE. The chain's CDR3 is CASTVGEGAYNEQFF. The CDR3 nucleotides read TGTGCCAGCACCGTCGGGGAGGGCGCCTACAATGAGCAGTTCTTC.

A few counts support this clone. The rearrangement joins TRBV6-5 to TRBJ1-4, with TRBD1 identical over 7 bases. V lost 5 bases and J lost 11; bases outside the gene matches: 8. There are 13 residues in the CDR3. CDR1 and CDR2 (germline): MNHEY, SVGAGI. The CDR3 loop is CASSPRQGLKLFF. CDR3 nucleotide sequence: TGTGCCAGCAGTCCACGACAGGGACTGAAACTGTTTTTT.